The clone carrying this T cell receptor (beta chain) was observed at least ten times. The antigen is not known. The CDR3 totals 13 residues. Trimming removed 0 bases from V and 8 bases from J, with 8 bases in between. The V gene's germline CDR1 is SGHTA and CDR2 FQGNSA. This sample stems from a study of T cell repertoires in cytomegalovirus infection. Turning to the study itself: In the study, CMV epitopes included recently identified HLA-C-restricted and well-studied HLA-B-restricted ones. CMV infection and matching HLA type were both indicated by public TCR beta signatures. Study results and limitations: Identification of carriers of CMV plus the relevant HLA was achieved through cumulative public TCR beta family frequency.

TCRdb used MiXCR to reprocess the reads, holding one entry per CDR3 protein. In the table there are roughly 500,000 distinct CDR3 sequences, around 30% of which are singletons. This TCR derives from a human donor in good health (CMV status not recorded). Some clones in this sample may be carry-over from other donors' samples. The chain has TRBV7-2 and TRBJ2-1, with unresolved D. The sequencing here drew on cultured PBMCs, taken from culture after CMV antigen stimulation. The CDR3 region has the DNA TGTGCCAGCAGCTTAGCTAGTCGTGATGAGCAGTTCTTC. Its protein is CASSLASRDEQFF.